These T cell receptor beta chains were read from a single sample in a study of blood T cell repertoires in COVID-19. The protocol was immunoSEQ multiplex PCR, while the TCRdb copy is restricted to in-frame clones and leaves out a portion. Of 20,000 to 25,000 clones in the sample, around 88% were seen once. Sequencing was carried out using peripheral blood. The source is a human donor with active COVID-19. The donor label of this sample is uncertain. The CDR3 runs from the conserved cysteine through the conserved F or W. D genes are given only for firm matches. Clone size is stated in some rows and not others, as once, few, many or a class when expanded.

clone_size	v_call	d_call	j_call	cdr3_aa	cdr3_nt
.	TRBV27	TRBD1	TRBJ1-5	CASSRTGGGNQPQHF	TGTGCCAGCAGCCGGACAGGGGGGGGCAATCAGCCCCAGCATTTT
.	TRBV3-1/TRBV3-2	.	TRBJ2-1	CASSNPGSSYNEQFF	TGTGCCAGCAGCAATCCCGGGAGCTCCTACAATGAGCAGTTCTTC
.	TRBV11-2	TRBD2	TRBJ2-2	CASSLDRSGGNTGELFF	TGTGCCAGCAGCTTAGATCGTTCGGGGGGGAACACCGGGGAGCTGTTTTTT
.	TRBV15	TRBD1	TRBJ2-5	CATSRAQGIQETQYF	TGTGCCACCAGCAGAGCACAGGGGATCCAAGAGACCCAGTACTTC
once	TRBV12-3/TRBV12-4	.	TRBJ2-7	CASSSAGYYEQYF	TGTGCCAGCAGTTCCGCAGGTTACTACGAGCAGTACTTC
.	TRBV28	TRBD2	TRBJ2-7	CASTQAGGAYEQYF	TGTGCCAGCACCCAAGCGGGAGGCGCTTACGAGCAGTACTTC
.	TRBV7-9	.	TRBJ1-6	CASSLIQGGSPLHF	TGTGCCAGCAGCTTAATTCAGGGAGGTTCGCCCCTCCACTTT
.	TRBV15	.	TRBJ2-7	CATSRVAKGEQYF	TGTGCCACCAGCAGAGTTGCAAAGGGGGAGCAGTACTTC
.	TRBV5-8	TRBD1	TRBJ2-1	CARLQGARNEQFF	TGTGCCAGACTACAGGGGGCACGAAATGAGCAGTTCTTC
.	TRBV7-6	TRBD2	TRBJ2-1	CASSRRLAGYNEQFF	TGTGCCAGCAGCCGCCGACTAGCGGGTTACAATGAGCAGTTCTTC
.	TRBV19	.	TRBJ2-5	CASARTAPKETQYF	TGTGCCAGTGCCAGGACAGCACCGAAAGAGACCCAGTACTTC
.	TRBV27	.	TRBJ2-1	CASSRDSLASFYNEQFF	TGTGCCAGCAGTCGGGACTCGCTGGCCTCTTTCTACAATGAGCAGTTCTTC
.	TRBV15	.	TRBJ1-6	CATSRTRHSNSPLHF	TGTGCCACCAGCAGAACTCGACACTCTAATTCACCCCTCCACTTT
.	TRBV18	.	TRBJ1-3	CASSPNQNRNSGNTIYF	TGTGCCAGCTCACCAAATCAGAACAGGAACTCTGGAAACACCATATATTTT
.	TRBV28	TRBD1	TRBJ1-4	CASSLQGQGNEKLFF	TGTGCCAGCAGTTTACAGGGACAGGGTAATGAAAAACTGTTTTTT
.	TRBV6-5	TRBD2	TRBJ2-7	CASSYVREGTDYEQYF	TGTGCCAGCAGTTACGTGCGGGAGGGCACTGACTACGAGCAGTACTTC
.	TRBV9	TRBD2	TRBJ2-1	CASSVATSGRAYEQFF	TGTGCCAGCAGCGTAGCTACTAGCGGGAGGGCCTATGAGCAGTTCTTC
.	TRBV7-3	.	TRBJ2-1	CASSSRGAGRSHEQFF	TGTGCCAGCAGCTCCCGAGGTGCGGGCCGTTCCCATGAGCAGTTCTTC
few	TRBV19	.	TRBJ2-2	CASKEGSNTGELFF	TGTGCCAGTAAGGAGGGATCGAACACCGGGGAGCTGTTTTTT
.	TRBV7-2	TRBD2	TRBJ2-3	CASSLLGAGVFTDTQYF	TGTGCCAGCAGCCTCCTAGGAGCGGGGGTGTTCACAGATACGCAGTATTTT
.	TRBV5-5	TRBD1	TRBJ1-3	CASSPQGVISGNTIYF	TGTGCCAGCAGCCCTCAGGGGGTGATCTCTGGAAACACCATATATTTT
.	TRBV24-1	TRBD2	TRBJ2-7	CATSDGGLAGADEQYF	TGTGCCACCAGTGATGGGGGACTAGCGGGAGCCGACGAGCAGTACTTC
.	TRBV11-3	.	TRBJ1-3	CASSPGVVGNTIYF	TGTGCCAGCAGCCCGGGGGTTGTCGGAAACACCATATATTTT
.	TRBV3-1/TRBV3-2	TRBD2	TRBJ2-3	CASSQAGGPRDTQYF	TGTGCCAGCAGCCAAGCGGGAGGGCCACGGGATACGCAGTATTTT
.	TRBV5-4	TRBD1	TRBJ2-3	CASSLDRGADTQYF	TGTGCCAGCAGCTTGGACAGGGGTGCAGATACGCAGTATTTT
.	TRBV6-2/TRBV6-3	.	TRBJ1-2	CASSYDLNYDYTF	TGTGCCAGCAGTTATGACCTTAACTATGACTACACCTTC
.	TRBV9	.	TRBJ1-6	CASSIPGFSPLHF	TGTGCCAGCAGCATACCAGGGTTTTCACCCCTCCACTTT
.	TRBV7-8	TRBD2	TRBJ2-1	CASSSGVAGGPGNEQFF	TGTGCCAGCAGCTCGGGAGTAGCGGGAGGGCCAGGGAATGAGCAGTTCTTC
.	TRBV18	TRBD1	TRBJ1-2	CASSPPRATGGNYGYTF	TGTGCCAGCTCACCTCCCAGGGCGACAGGGGGGAACTATGGCTACACCTTC
.	TRBV29-1	.	TRBJ2-3	CSAGRGQNTDTQYF	TGCAGCGCGGGCCGAGGACAGAACACAGATACGCAGTATTTT
.	TRBV28	TRBD1	TRBJ2-5	CASSLGQGLGETQYF	TGTGCCAGCAGTCTCGGACAGGGTTTGGGGGAGACCCAGTACTTC
few	TRBV6-2/TRBV6-3	.	TRBJ1-1	CASSVNRVNTEAFF	TGTGCCAGCAGTGTAAACAGGGTGAACACTGAAGCTTTCTTT
.	TRBV11-2	TRBD2	TRBJ2-7	CASSPLAGGYEQYF	TGTGCCAGCAGCCCGCTAGCGGGAGGGTACGAGCAGTACTTC
.	TRBV7-9	TRBD2	TRBJ2-5	CASSLRMGGTVYQETQYF	TGTGCCAGCAGCTTGAGGATGGGGGGGACGGTGTACCAAGAGACCCAGTACTTC
few	TRBV6-5	.	TRBJ1-5	CARVGGNQPQHF	TGTGCCAGAGTCGGGGGCAATCAGCCCCAGCATTTT
.	TRBV19	TRBD1	TRBJ1-2	CASSTGGFGYTF	TGTGCCAGTTCGACAGGGGGGTTCGGCTACACCTTC
.	TRBV7-2	TRBD2	TRBJ2-1	CASRLALAGHNEQFF	TGTGCCAGCAGACTTGCACTAGCGGGGCACAATGAGCAGTTCTTC
once	TRBV3-1/TRBV3-2	.	TRBJ2-1	CASSLAVGEQFF	TGTGCCAGCAGCCTAGCGGTCGGCGAGCAGTTCTTC
.	TRBV6-5	.	TRBJ2-5	CASSYRSTRGETQYF	TGTGCCAGCAGTTACCGAAGCACACGGGGAGAGACCCAGTACTTC
.	TRBV27	.	TRBJ2-3	CASRPSGWDTQYF	TGTGCCAGCAGACCATCGGGTTGGGATACGCAGTATTTT
.	TRBV9	.	TRBJ2-7	CASSVLPGLPDSREQYF	TGTGCCAGCAGCGTGCTTCCGGGACTTCCCGACAGTAGAGAGCAGTACTTC
.	TRBV10-3	.	TRBJ2-7	CAISRGSYEQYF	TGTGCCATCAGTAGGGGGAGCTACGAGCAGTACTTC
.	TRBV4-1	TRBD1	TRBJ2-1	CASSQGRTGAYNEQFF	TGCGCCAGCAGCCAAGGTCGGACAGGCGCCTACAATGAGCAGTTCTTC
few	TRBV28	TRBD1	TRBJ2-3	CASSLRGGGTDTQYF	TGTGCCAGCAGTTTACGAGGGGGCGGGACAGATACGCAGTATTTT
.	TRBV10-3	.	TRBJ2-3	CAISEEGGGRGTQYF	TGTGCCATCAGTGAAGAGGGAGGGGGAAGGGGTACGCAGTATTTT